Sequencing of this T cell receptor beta chain was carried out in a study of T-cell reconstitution after alpha-beta-depleted transplantation in children. This CDR3 has 14 residues. Deletions cut 5 bases from V and 7 bases from J, with 15 bases between. The germline V gene encodes CDR1 SGHTA and CDR2 FQGTGA. For TCRbeta, the library was prepared with unique molecular identifiers. TCRdb analysed the PCR reads with MiXCR anew, one entry per CDR3 protein. In the table there are about 640,000 distinct CDR3 sequences, 10% to 15% of which are singletons. This rearrangement joins TRBV7-3 to TRBJ2-1; no clear D gene. The specimen was PBMCs, mostly from graft donor cells, collected 360 days after TCRalphabeta/CD19-depleted stem cell transplant. The clonotype was recovered from a male patient between 5 and 17 years old who had a stem cell transplant for acute myeloid leukemia, so the T cells may come from the graft donor. The CDR3 spells CASSPPRNLNEQFF. CDR3 nucleotides: TGTGCCAGCAGCCCCCCTAGGAATCTGAATGAGCAGTTCTTC.